This TCR beta chain appears in the sequencing data of a study of shared clonotypes between healthy human individuals. Background on the study: Two female and a few male donors aged 18 to 49 were enrolled. Each donor had three CD4 naive, three CD4 memory, two CD8 naive and one CD8 memory plate.

The CDR3 contains 12 residues. The V gene's germline CDR1 is WNHNN and CDR2 SYGVQD (reference sequence). The V end lost 8 bases, the J end lost 7 bases, and 12 bases lay between the germline ends. Note on this clone: The target antigen is unknown.

Overall study findings and caveats: A few donors showed sharing of approximately 5% of naive CD4 clonotypes. All-four-donor shared clonotypes had higher generation probabilities than non-shared clonotypes did.

Repertoires were generated with immunoSEQ multiplex PCR, while TCRdb's copy carries only in-frame clones and drops some. Of some 500,000 clones in the sample, more than 95% were seen once. Sequencing was carried out using naive CD4+ T cells sorted from blood. Subset described: CD45RA+ positively selected. This sequence was found in a woman aged 30 to 39 in good health. The chain employs TRBV10-1 and TRBJ2-1, with a weak D call TRBD2 (6 bases). CDR3 residues: CASSGEGNEQFF. The DNA of the CDR3 is TGCGCCAGCTCGGGGGAAGGGAATGAGCAGTTCTTC.